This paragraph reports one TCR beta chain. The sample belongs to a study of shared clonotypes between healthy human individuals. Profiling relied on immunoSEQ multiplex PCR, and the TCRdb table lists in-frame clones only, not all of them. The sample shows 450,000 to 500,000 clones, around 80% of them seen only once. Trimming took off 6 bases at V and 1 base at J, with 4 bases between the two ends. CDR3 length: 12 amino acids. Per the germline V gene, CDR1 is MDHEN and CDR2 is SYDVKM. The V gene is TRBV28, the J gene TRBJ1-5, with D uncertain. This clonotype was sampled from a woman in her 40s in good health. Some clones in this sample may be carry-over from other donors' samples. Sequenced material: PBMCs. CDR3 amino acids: CASRTSNQPQHF. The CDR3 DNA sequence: TGTGCCAGCAGGACGAGCAATCAGCCCCAGCATTTT.